A selection of T cell receptor beta chains follows, all from one sample in a study of T-cell reconstitution after alpha-beta-depleted transplantation in children. TCRdb redid the calling of the PCR reads with MiXCR, one entry per CDR3 protein. The table includes some 80,000 distinct CDR3 sequences, about a sixth detected once. The starting material was PBMCs, mostly from graft donor cells, obtained 360 days after TCRalphabeta/CD19-depleted stem cell transplant. These receptors were obtained from a male patient aged 2-9 years who had a stem cell transplant for acute lymphoblastic leukemia, so the T cells may come from the graft donor. The CDR3 runs from the conserved cysteine through the conserved F or W. D genes are given only for firm matches. Not all rows give a size; the values are once, few, many and, for expanded clones, a class.

D gene	V gene	clone size	J gene	CDR3 protein	CDR3 DNA
TRBD1	TRBV4-1	few	TRBJ2-7	CASSQVAGGSTHSYEQYF	TGCGCCAGCAGCCAAGTAGCAGGGGGAAGTACTCATTCCTACGAGCAGTACTTC
TRBD1	TRBV12-3/TRBV12-4	NA	TRBJ2-5	CASRRDRGQETQYF	TGTGCCAGCAGACGGGACAGGGGGCAGGAGACCCAGTACTTC
NA	TRBV6-5	many	TRBJ1-6	CASSYHRQEGSPLHF	TGTGCCAGCAGTTACCACAGACAGGAGGGTTCACCCCTCCACTTT
NA	TRBV6-5	NA	TRBJ2-2	CASSWDGTNTGELFF	TGTGCCAGCAGTTGGGACGGAACGAACACCGGGGAGCTGTTTTTT
TRBD1	TRBV7-9	few	TRBJ2-1	CASSSPPTGREFF	TGTGCCAGCAGCTCGCCCCCGACAGGGAGAGAGTTCTTC
NA	TRBV5-1	NA	TRBJ2-1	CASSLVWARLNNEQFF	TGCGCCAGCAGCTTGGTCTGGGCCCGGCTAAACAATGAGCAGTTCTTC
NA	TRBV7-2	few	TRBJ2-7	CASSLGPVSYEQYF	TGTGCCAGCAGCTTAGGGCCGGTCTCCTACGAGCAGTACTTC
NA	TRBV6-1	NA	TRBJ2-7	CASRSGVGSPSEQYF	TGTGCCAGCAGATCAGGGGTCGGGAGCCCCTCCGAGCAGTACTTC
TRBD2	TRBV6-1	NA	TRBJ2-5	CASSRLAGAGTQYF	TGTGCCAGCAGCCGACTAGCGGGAGCGGGGACCCAGTACTTC
NA	TRBV6-5	once	TRBJ1-2	CASKGQLGYTF	TGTGCCAGCAAGGGGCAGCTTGGCTACACCTTC
NA	TRBV5-1	many	TRBJ2-7	CASRRLTEAGTYEQYF	TGCGCCAGCAGGCGTCTCACCGAGGCTGGAACCTACGAGCAGTACTTC
NA	TRBV5-6	NA	TRBJ2-1	CASSLGVWENEQFF	TGTGCCAGCAGCTTGGGTGTTTGGGAAAATGAGCAGTTCTTC
NA	TRBV11-2	NA	TRBJ2-7	CASSLEWQSSYEQYF	TGTGCCAGCAGCTTAGAATGGCAGAGCTCCTACGAGCAGTACTTC
NA	TRBV30	few	TRBJ1-4	CAWSVLVGEKLFF	TGTGCCTGGAGTGTACTGGTCGGGGAAAAACTGTTTTTT
TRBD2	TRBV4-2	NA	TRBJ2-3	CASSQAGGLAGVDTQYF	TGTGCCAGCAGCCAAGCGGGGGGACTAGCGGGAGTCGATACGCAGTATTTT
TRBD2	TRBV5-6	NA	TRBJ2-3	CASSPLAGLSTDTQYF	TGTGCCAGCAGCCCTCTAGCGGGATTGAGCACAGATACGCAGTATTTT
TRBD1	TRBV2	NA	TRBJ2-7	CASSQPGTGYYEQYF	TGTGCCAGCAGCCAACCCGGGACAGGATACTACGAGCAGTACTTC
NA	TRBV18	NA	TRBJ1-1	CASSPGGVYTEAFF	TGTGCCAGCTCACCGGGGGGAGTGTACACTGAAGCTTTCTTT
NA	TRBV29-1	many	TRBJ2-5	CSVENSGIGETQYF	TGCAGCGTTGAAAATTCAGGAATTGGGGAGACCCAGTACTTC
TRBD2	TRBV6-2/TRBV6-3	NA	TRBJ2-7	CASSYPGLAGSYEQYF	TGTGCCAGCAGTTACCCGGGACTAGCGGGTTCCTACGAGCAGTACTTC
TRBD2	TRBV20-1	many	TRBJ2-1	CSAQRTSGRNEQFF	TGCAGTGCTCAGAGGACTAGCGGGAGGAATGAGCAGTTCTTC
NA	TRBV10-3	few	TRBJ1-6	CAISEPRGSNSPLHF	TGTGCCATCAGTGAGCCCAGGGGTAGCAATTCACCCCTCCACTTT
NA	TRBV24-1	many	TRBJ2-1	CATSDPTGAVHNEQFF	TGTGCCACCAGTGATCCGACGGGAGCGGTCCACAATGAGCAGTTCTTC
NA	TRBV12-3/TRBV12-4	few	TRBJ2-5	CASSLGFFRGARETQYF	TGTGCCAGCAGTTTAGGTTTTTTTCGGGGGGCGAGGGAGACCCAGTACTTC
NA	TRBV12-3/TRBV12-4	few	TRBJ2-3	CASSVLYWATDTQYF	TGTGCCAGCAGCGTCCTTTACTGGGCCACAGATACGCAGTATTTT
TRBD1	TRBV20-1	NA	TRBJ1-4	CSARRAGGNEKLFF	TGCAGTGCTAGACGGGCAGGGGGTAATGAAAAACTGTTTTTT
TRBD1	TRBV5-1	NA	TRBJ2-6	CASSSGQGASGANVLTF	TGCGCCAGCAGCTCGGGACAGGGGGCCTCTGGGGCCAACGTCCTGACTTTC
NA	TRBV6-5	NA	TRBJ2-1	CASSYGWAYNEQFF	TGTGCCAGCAGTTACGGTTGGGCCTACAATGAGCAGTTCTTC
NA	TRBV2	many	TRBJ2-3	CASRGGPVVDTQYF	TGTGCCAGCAGGGGGGGTCCGGTGGTGGATACGCAGTATTTT
NA	TRBV5-6	many	TRBJ2-4	CASRLAKNIQYF	TGTGCCAGCAGGCTAGCCAAAAACATTCAGTACTTC
NA	TRBV6-5	many	TRBJ1-5	CASNSGNSNQPQHF	TGTGCCAGCAACTCAGGGAATAGCAATCAGCCCCAGCATTTT
NA	TRBV7-6	NA	TRBJ2-3	CASSFRFGSTDTQYF	TGTGCCAGCAGCTTCAGATTTGGGAGCACAGATACGCAGTATTTT
TRBD1	TRBV29-1	NA	TRBJ1-4	CSAGGAYEKLFF	TGCAGCGCAGGGGGCGCGTATGAAAAACTGTTTTTT
NA	TRBV19	NA	TRBJ1-5	CASSHSGSNQPQHF	TGTGCCAGTAGCCATAGCGGTTCTAATCAGCCCCAGCATTTT
NA	TRBV12-3/TRBV12-4	NA	TRBJ2-3	CASSPRVSASSQYF	TGTGCCAGCAGTCCGCGGGTTTCCGCTTCGTCGCAGTATTTT
TRBD1	TRBV24-1	many	TRBJ2-6	CATSDRTGPRSGANVLTF	TGTGCCACCAGTGATCGGACAGGTCCTCGCTCTGGGGCCAACGTCCTGACTTTC
NA	TRBV30	many	TRBJ2-2	CAWSIGTGELFF	TGTGCCTGGAGCATTGGGACCGGGGAGCTGTTTTTT
NA	TRBV12-3/TRBV12-4	NA	TRBJ1-5	CASSFGRNQPQHF	TGTGCCAGCAGTTTTGGACGCAATCAGCCCCAGCATTTT
TRBD1	TRBV5-1	NA	TRBJ2-5	CASSLGQAQYF	TGCGCCAGCAGCTTAGGACAGGCCCAGTACTTC
TRBD2	TRBV7-9	few	TRBJ2-3	CASSFLASGPTDTQYF	TGTGCCAGCAGCTTCCTGGCTAGCGGGCCGACAGATACGCAGTATTTT
NA	TRBV4-1	NA	TRBJ2-2	CASSQVATGELFF	TGCGCCAGCAGCCAAGTAGCCACCGGGGAGCTGTTTTTT
TRBD2	TRBV6-1	NA	TRBJ2-2	CASSVMAGGSGELFF	TGTGCCAGCAGTGTGATGGCGGGAGGGTCCGGGGAGCTGTTTTTT
NA	TRBV7-9	many	TRBJ2-1	CASSLGASVLGDEQFF	TGTGCCAGCAGCTTAGGAGCTAGCGTATTGGGGGATGAGCAGTTCTTC
NA	TRBV12-3/TRBV12-4	NA	TRBJ2-3	CASTGSVTDTQYF	TGTGCCAGCACCGGGAGCGTCACAGATACGCAGTATTTT
NA	TRBV20-1	NA	TRBJ2-4	CSVGFPTGTLAKNIQYF	TGCAGTGTGGGCTTTCCGACCGGGACACTAGCCAAAAACATTCAGTACTTC
NA	TRBV12-3/TRBV12-4	medium-sized	TRBJ1-5	CASRRTGNQPQHF	TGTGCCAGCAGGAGGACGGGGAATCAGCCCCAGCATTTT
NA	TRBV12-3/TRBV12-4	NA	TRBJ2-1	CASSFVRDNEQFF	TGTGCCAGCAGTTTCGTAAGGGACAATGAGCAGTTCTTC
NA	TRBV4-2	NA	TRBJ2-1	CASSEGLAYNEQFF	TGTGCCAGCAGCGAGGGACTTGCCTACAATGAGCAGTTCTTC
NA	TRBV6-2/TRBV6-3	few	TRBJ2-7	CASVGGAREQYF	TGTGCCAGCGTCGGTGGGGCGAGGGAGCAGTACTTC
TRBD2	TRBV27	NA	TRBJ2-5	CASSPRTSGRTETQYF	TGTGCCAGCAGTCCTCGGACTAGCGGGAGGACGGAGACCCAGTACTTC
NA	TRBV29-1	few	TRBJ2-5	CSVDRGQETQYF	TGCAGCGTTGATAGGGGCCAAGAGACCCAGTACTTC
NA	TRBV7-8	many	TRBJ1-5	CASSLKAGRNQPQHF	TGTGCCAGCAGCTTAAAGGCTGGGCGCAATCAGCCCCAGCATTTT
NA	TRBV19	NA	TRBJ2-5	CASSPRIGQETQYF	TGTGCCAGTAGTCCTAGAATAGGACAAGAGACCCAGTACTTC
NA	TRBV7-6	few	TRBJ2-5	CASSPRRGFKETQYF	TGTGCCAGCAGCCCTCGTCGGGGTTTCAAAGAGACCCAGTACTTC
TRBD2	TRBV6-1	NA	TRBJ2-1	CASSAGTSGSNEQFF	TGTGCCAGCAGTGCGGGGACTAGCGGAAGCAATGAGCAGTTCTTC
TRBD1	TRBV11-2	few	TRBJ2-7	CASSFTDRSYEQYF	TGTGCCAGCAGCTTCACGGACAGGTCCTACGAGCAGTACTTC
NA	TRBV11-2	NA	TRBJ2-7	CASPDDAGEGFYEQYF	TGTGCCAGCCCGGATGACGCAGGGGAAGGATTCTACGAGCAGTACTTC
TRBD1	TRBV10-3	many	TRBJ1-2	CATQTGVKDYTF	TGTGCCACGCAGACAGGGGTCAAAGACTACACCTTC